The clone carrying this T cell receptor (beta chain) appeared a single time. As yet, its antigen is unknown. This entry is derived from a study of cytomegalovirus exposure and HLA in healthy donors. V shed 5 bases and J shed 4 bases, with 12 bases lying between them. Per the germline V gene, CDR1 is MNHEY and CDR2 is SVGAGI. The CDR3 spans 15 residues. The PCR ran on 60 Vbeta and 13 Jbeta primers. TCRdb's table, derived via immunoSEQ multiplex PCR, lists solely in-frame clones and lacks some. The sample records around 160,000 clones, 82% being singletons. Study outcomes and limitations: CMV serostatus was the sole immune exposure data available. A later analysis revealed that TCR association rates differed between HLA loci, peaking at DRB1 and bottoming out at HLA-C. Sequencing artifact likely explains a cluster of highly shared sequence variants. The analysis excluded some indistinguishable V segments, including TRBV6-2 and TRBV6-3.

The V gene is TRBV6-5, the J gene TRBJ2-6; perhaps TRBD1 as D (6 bases). This TCR came from a male donor in good health and CMV-seropositive. Sequencing input: PBMCs. The CDR3 here is CASSPGVSGANVLTF. Here the CDR3 DNA reads TGTGCCAGCAGTCCAGGGGTCTCCGGGGCCAACGTCCTGACTTTC.